The following is a TCR beta chain sequence with its context. No antigen is known for it. This entry is derived from a study of CD8 T cells in ankylosing spondylitis. The study's findings and limits: Reportedly, matched ankylosing spondylitis synovial fluid was significantly enriched for disease-linked clones.

MiXCR, applied by TCRdb to the 5' RACE reads, yields one record per CDR3 protein. The table lists around 250,000 distinct CDR3 sequences, about 10% of them singletons. This CDR3 region has 14 residues. V shed 6 bases, J shed 5 bases, and the junction held 5 bases outside the gene matches. The J gene is TRBJ1-4, the V gene TRBV12-3 or TRBV12-4; 8 bases agree with TRBD1. The clonotype comes from a male donor with ankylosing spondylitis or in good health (not recorded which). Material for sequencing was blood, either unsorted or a sorted T cell fraction (not recorded which). In DNA, the CDR3 is TGTGCCAGCAGACCCACAGGGGGGAATGAAAAACTGTTTTTT. As protein: CASRPTGGNEKLFF.